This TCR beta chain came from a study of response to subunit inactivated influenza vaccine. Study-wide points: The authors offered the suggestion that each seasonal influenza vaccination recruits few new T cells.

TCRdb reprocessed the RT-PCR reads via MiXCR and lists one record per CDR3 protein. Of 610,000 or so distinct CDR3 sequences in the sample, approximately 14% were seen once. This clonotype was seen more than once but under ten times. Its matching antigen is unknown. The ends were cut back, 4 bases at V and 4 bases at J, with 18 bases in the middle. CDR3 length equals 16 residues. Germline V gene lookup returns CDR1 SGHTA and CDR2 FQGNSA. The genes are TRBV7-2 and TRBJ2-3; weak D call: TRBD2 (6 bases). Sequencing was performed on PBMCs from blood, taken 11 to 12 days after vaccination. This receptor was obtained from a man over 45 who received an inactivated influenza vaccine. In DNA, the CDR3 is TGTGCCAGCAGCTATGGAACGGGACTCGGGGCAGATACGCAGTATTTT. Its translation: CASSYGTGLGADTQYF.